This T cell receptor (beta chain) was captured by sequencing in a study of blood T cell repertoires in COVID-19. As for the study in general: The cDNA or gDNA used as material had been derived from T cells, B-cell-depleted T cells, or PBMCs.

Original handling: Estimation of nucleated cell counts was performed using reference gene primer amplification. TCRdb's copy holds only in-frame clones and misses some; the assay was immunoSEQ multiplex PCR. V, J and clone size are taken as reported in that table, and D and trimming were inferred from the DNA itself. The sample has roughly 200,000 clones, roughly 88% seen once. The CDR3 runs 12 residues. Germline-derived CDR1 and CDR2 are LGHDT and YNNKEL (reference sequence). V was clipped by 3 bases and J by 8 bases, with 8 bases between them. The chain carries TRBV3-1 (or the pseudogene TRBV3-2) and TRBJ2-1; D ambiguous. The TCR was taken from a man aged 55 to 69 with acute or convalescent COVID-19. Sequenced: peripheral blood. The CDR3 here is CASSHRGDEQFF. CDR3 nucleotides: TGTGCCAGCAGCCACCGAGGCGATGAGCAGTTCTTC.